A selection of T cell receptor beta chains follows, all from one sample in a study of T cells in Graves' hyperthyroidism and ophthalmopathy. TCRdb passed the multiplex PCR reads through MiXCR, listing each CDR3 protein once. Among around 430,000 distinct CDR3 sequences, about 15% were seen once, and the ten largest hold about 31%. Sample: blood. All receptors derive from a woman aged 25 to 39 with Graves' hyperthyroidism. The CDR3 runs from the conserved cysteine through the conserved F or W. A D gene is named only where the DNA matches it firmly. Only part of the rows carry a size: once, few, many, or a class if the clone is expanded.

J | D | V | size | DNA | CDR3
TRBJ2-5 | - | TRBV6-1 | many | TGTGCCAGCAGGGGTCGGGGAGAGACCCAGTACTTC | CASRGRGETQYF
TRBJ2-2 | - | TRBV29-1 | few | TGCAGCGTTGAAGGAACCGGGGAGCTGTTTTTT | CSVEGTGELFF
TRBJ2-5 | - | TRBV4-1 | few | TGCGCCAGCAGCCAAGATCAGAGTCAACAAGAGACCCAGTACTTC | CASSQDQSQQETQYF
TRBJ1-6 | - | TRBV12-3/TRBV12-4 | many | TGTGCCAGCAGTGGCCAAGGGACTAATTCACCCCTCCACTTT | CASSGQGTNSPLHF
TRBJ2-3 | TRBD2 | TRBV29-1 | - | TGCAGCGTTAAAGGGACTAGCGGGAGAGCAGATACGCAGTATTTT | CSVKGTSGRADTQYF
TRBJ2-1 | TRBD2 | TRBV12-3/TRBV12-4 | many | TGTGCCAGCAGCCTGACCGTGATAGCGGGAGGGGCGCGGTACAATGAGCAGTTCTTC | CASSLTVIAGGARYNEQFF
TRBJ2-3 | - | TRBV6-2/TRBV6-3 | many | TGTGCCAGCATGGAGGAGGGGCGATGGAACAGTGATACGCAGTATTTT | CASMEEGRWNSDTQYF
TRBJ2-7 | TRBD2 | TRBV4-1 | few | TGCGCCAGCAGCCAGGGGCCTCCTAGCGGTTTGACCTACGAGCAGTACTTC | CASSQGPPSGLTYEQYF
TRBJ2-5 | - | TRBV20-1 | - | TGCAGTGCTACCCGGGACATCAGGGAGGAGACCCAGTACTTC | CSATRDIREETQYF
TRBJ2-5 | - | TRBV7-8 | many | TGTGCCAGCATCCTAGGGGGGGAGACCCAGTACTTC | CASILGGETQYF
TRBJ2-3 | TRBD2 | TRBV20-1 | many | TGCAGTGCTAGAGATCATCAGCGGGAGATGACAGATACGCAGTATTTT | CSARDHQREMTDTQYF
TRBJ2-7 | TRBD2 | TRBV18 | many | TGTGCCAGCTCACCACAGGCTAGCGGGGGCCCTCTAACCTACGAGCAGTACTTC | CASSPQASGGPLTYEQYF
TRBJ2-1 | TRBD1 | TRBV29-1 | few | TGCAGCGTTGATCGCGGGACAGGGGGTTACAATGAGCAGTTCTTC | CSVDRGTGGYNEQFF
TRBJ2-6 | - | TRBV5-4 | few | TGTGCCAGCAGCTTGTCCAGGGGAGCGTACAAGGCCAACGTCCTGACTTTC | CASSLSRGAYKANVLTF
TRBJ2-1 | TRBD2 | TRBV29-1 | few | TGCAGCGTTGAAAGGGCGGGAGGGCCTGGCTCCTACAATGAGCAGTTCTTC | CSVERAGGPGSYNEQFF
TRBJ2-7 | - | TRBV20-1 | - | TGCAGTGCTAAGGACTGGGGTTACGAGCAGTACTTC | CSAKDWGYEQYF
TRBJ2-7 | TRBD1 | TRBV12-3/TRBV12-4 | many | TGTGCCAGCAGTTACGGACAGGGACACTACGAGCAGTACTTC | CASSYGQGHYEQYF
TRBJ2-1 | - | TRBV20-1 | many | TGCAGTGCCCAAGGACTGAACTACAATGAGCAGTTCTTC | CSAQGLNYNEQFF
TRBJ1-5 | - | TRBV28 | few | TGTGCCAGCAGTTTTACTCGATCTAGCACAGATACGCAGCATTTT | CASSFTRSSTDTQHF
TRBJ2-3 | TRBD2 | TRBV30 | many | TGTGCCTGGACAGTCAACCCCGCTCGACTAGCGGGAAGGGCAGATACGCAGTATTTT | CAWTVNPARLAGRADTQYF
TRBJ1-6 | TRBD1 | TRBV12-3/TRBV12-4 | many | TGTGCCAGCAGCTGGGACAGAGTGAGAGTAGGTTCACCCCTCCACTTT | CASSWDRVRVGSPLHF
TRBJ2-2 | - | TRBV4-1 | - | TGCGCCAGCAGCCTAAGGAGTGACACCGGGGAGCTGTTTTTT | CASSLRSDTGELFF
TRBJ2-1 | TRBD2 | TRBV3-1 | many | TGTGCCAGCAGCCAAGCCCCAGCGGGAGTCAATGAGCAGTTCTTC | CASSQAPAGVNEQFF
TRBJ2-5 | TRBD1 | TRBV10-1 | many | TGCGCCAGCAGAAACGGACAGGGGGAAGAAGAGACCCAGTACTTC | CASRNGQGEEETQYF
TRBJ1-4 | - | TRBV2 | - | TGTGCCAGCAGATGGGACCAGGTATCCGATGAAAAACTGTTTTTT | CASRWDQVSDEKLFF
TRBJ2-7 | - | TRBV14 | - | TGTGCCAGCAGCCAAGGCGGGGCCTTCTCCTACGAGCAGTACTTC | CASSQGGAFSYEQYF
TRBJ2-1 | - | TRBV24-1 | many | TGTGCCACCAGTGATGCAGGGGCAAGCTCCTACAATGAGCAGTTCTTC | CATSDAGASSYNEQFF
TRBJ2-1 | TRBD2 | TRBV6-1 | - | TGTGCCAGCAGAGGACTAGCGGGAGGGCCTATAAATGAGCAGTTCTTC | CASRGLAGGPINEQFF